This is a list of T cell receptor beta chains from one sample in a study of T cells expressing NK-cell markers. With the 5' RACE reads reprocessed, TCRdb shows one record per CDR3 protein and no DNA. Its table lists 150,000 to 180,000 distinct CDR3 sequences. Sequences were obtained from blood T cells: a sorted CD56 or NKG2C T cell subset, CD4+ or CD8+ T cells, or bulk PBMC T cells (not recorded which). The origin of the receptors is a woman aged 45-59 years in good health. Both conserved end residues are part of each CDR3.

j_gene: TRBJ2-3; v_gene: TRBV27; CDR3aa: CASSFSGRSVTDTQYF
j_gene: TRBJ2-1; v_gene: TRBV20-1; CDR3aa: CSASVRGRALWNEQFF
j_gene: TRBJ1-2; v_gene: TRBV9; CDR3aa: CASSIGQGPNNYGYTF
j_gene: TRBJ1-2; v_gene: TRBV4-1; CDR3aa: CASSLSLGERIDYGYTF
j_gene: TRBJ2-7; v_gene: TRBV29-1; CDR3aa: CSVRETGEQYF
j_gene: TRBJ1-5; v_gene: TRBV27; CDR3aa: CASSYSWTGVSNQPQHF
j_gene: TRBJ1-6; v_gene: TRBV9; CDR3aa: CASSVESYNSPLHF
j_gene: TRBJ2-2; v_gene: TRBV5-6; CDR3aa: CASSFSSANTGELFF
j_gene: TRBJ2-2; v_gene: TRBV19; CDR3aa: CASSQLAGGTGELFF
j_gene: TRBJ1-2; v_gene: TRBV20-1; CDR3aa: CSAREYRQVDGYTF
j_gene: TRBJ1-1; v_gene: TRBV13; CDR3aa: CASSLYRDPNTEAFF
j_gene: TRBJ2-1; v_gene: TRBV7-9; CDR3aa: CASSFIDRLALYSEQFF
j_gene: TRBJ2-7; v_gene: TRBV3-1; CDR3aa: CASSQADRAYEQYF
j_gene: TRBJ2-7; v_gene: TRBV9; CDR3aa: CASSVGRETGYEQYF
j_gene: TRBJ2-5; v_gene: TRBV3-1; CDR3aa: CASSQDRGRTRKTQYF
j_gene: TRBJ2-5; v_gene: TRBV10-2; CDR3aa: CASNPLGKDSFTTQYF
j_gene: TRBJ2-1; v_gene: TRBV6-2/TRBV6-3; CDR3aa: CASSYGTSHNEQFF
j_gene: TRBJ2-7; v_gene: TRBV5-1; CDR3aa: CASSSWISAGLADYEQYF
j_gene: TRBJ2-3; v_gene: TRBV20-1; CDR3aa: CSARAPAGAVLDTQYF
j_gene: TRBJ1-2; v_gene: TRBV25-1; CDR3aa: CASSDRYYGYTF
j_gene: TRBJ2-7; v_gene: TRBV12-3/TRBV12-4; CDR3aa: CASSFSLRGSYEQYF
j_gene: TRBJ2-1; v_gene: TRBV5-1; CDR3aa: CASSFTSGTGNEQFF
j_gene: TRBJ2-1; v_gene: TRBV4-1; CDR3aa: CASSPGTSGPYNEQFF
j_gene: TRBJ1-2; v_gene: TRBV5-6; CDR3aa: CASSFSYGYTF
j_gene: TRBJ2-7; v_gene: TRBV29-1; CDR3aa: CSVLTDSSYEQYF
j_gene: TRBJ1-4; v_gene: TRBV12-3/TRBV12-4; CDR3aa: CASSRTRGREKLFF
j_gene: TRBJ2-2; v_gene: TRBV6-2/TRBV6-3; CDR3aa: CASSLPSNTGELFF
j_gene: TRBJ2-7; v_gene: TRBV7-9; CDR3aa: CASRLTGSYEQYF
j_gene: TRBJ2-4; v_gene: TRBV10-3; CDR3aa: CAISESGGHENIQYF